This T cell receptor (beta chain) was observed in a study of blood T cell repertoires in COVID-19. Whole-study context: PBMCs, B-cell-depleted T cells, or T cells provided the cDNA or gDNA that made up the material.

Original analysis: Reference gene primer amplification in the assay estimated nucleated cell counts. Repertoires were generated with immunoSEQ multiplex PCR, while TCRdb's copy carries only in-frame clones and drops some. The V and J calls and the clone size are those of that table, but D and trimming were determined from the DNA. The table has fewer than 250,000 clones, about 83% seen once. The CDR3 consists of 14 residues. J was trimmed by 5 bases and V by 9 bases; bases with no gene match: 12. Germline V gene data show CDR1 as MNHEY and CDR2 as SVGAGI. The TCR comes from a man aged 45-65 years with acute or convalescent COVID-19. The sequencing input was peripheral blood. This chain joins TRBV6-5 and TRBJ1-2, with 7 positions matching TRBD1. The CDR3 loop is CASGQVLGRYGYTF. CDR3 DNA: TGTGCCAGTGGACAGGTTTTGGGGCGTTATGGCTACACCTTC.